Shown below are 15 T cell receptor beta chains from a single sample sequenced in a study of blood T cell repertoires in COVID-19. Here immunoSEQ multiplex PCR was the method, and the copy in TCRdb shows in-frame clones only, minus some. The repertoire holds about 440,000 clones, with around 89% as singletons. The sample taken for sequencing was peripheral blood. Source of these receptors: a woman aged 25 to 45 with acute or convalescent COVID-19.

V gene TRBV9 combines with J gene TRBJ2-1, with D tentatively TRBD2 (6 bases). Trimming pared 4 bases from V and 7 bases from J, leaving 12 bases between. The CDR3 is 13 amino acids. In germline, CDR1 is SGDLS, CDR2 YYNGEE. The CDR3, as DNA: TGTGCCAGCAGCAAGAGTGGGGGGAATGAGCAGTTCTTC. Translation gives CASSKSGGNEQFF.

The CDR3 region has the DNA TGTGCCAGCAGCCACCCCAGGGACACTGAAGCTTTCTTT. This gives the protein CASSHPRDTEAFF. This chain uses TRBV6-2 or TRBV6-3 with TRBJ1-1; a weak D match, TRBD1 (5 bases). Between the trimmed V and J ends, which lost 6 bases and 3 bases, there was a span of 11 bases. This CDR3 has 13 residues. Germline CDR1 and CDR2: MNHEY and SVGEGT.

The chain links TRBV30 to TRBJ1-2, with D possibly TRBD1 on 5 matching bases. Trimming shortened V by 6 bases and J by 6 bases, and 20 bases separated the two germline ends. This CDR3 region has 14 residues. The V gene's germline CDR1 is GTSNPN and CDR2 SVGIG (reference sequence). The CDR3 reads CACQNEQAVNGYTF. The DNA for the CDR3 is TGTGCCTGTCAGAACGAACAGGCGGTAAATGGCTACACCTTC.

The chain joins TRBV28 to TRBJ2-1; 7 bases match TRBD2. The CDR3 sequence is 15 residues long. V trimming: 4 bases; J trimming: 10 bases; junction bases outside the gene matches: 13. The germline gives CDR1 MDHEN, CDR2 SYDVKM. CDR3 region: CASSSDGGFLLEQFF. Written as DNA, the CDR3 is TGTGCCAGCAGTTCGGACGGGGGGTTTTTATTGGAGCAGTTCTTC.

The chain recombines TRBV7-9 with TRBJ2-1, with D tentatively TRBD2 (6 bases). Per the germline V gene, CDR1 is SEHNR and CDR2 is FQNEAQ (reference sequence). V was cut by 5 bases and J by 5 bases, with 28 bases left in between. CDR3 size: 19 residues. This CDR3 is CASSLGRLRRGRDNNEQFF. CDR3 nucleotides: TGTGCCAGCAGCCTAGGAAGGTTAAGGCGGGGAAGAGATAACAATGAGCAGTTCTTC.

CDR3 residues: CASSIGASSGELFF. As DNA, the CDR3 is TGTGCCAGTAGTATAGGGGCTAGCTCCGGGGAGCTGTTTTTT. J is TRBJ2-2 and V is TRBV19; possible D gene TRBD2, 5 bases. V was trimmed by 1 base and J by 6 bases, leaving 9 bases between them. CDR3 length: 14 residues. Germline values: CDR1 LNHDA, CDR2 SQIVND (reference sequence).

CDR3 loop: CASSQRLLAGVQETQYF. CDR3 bases: TGTGCCAGCAGCCAACGGTTACTAGCGGGGGTACAAGAGACCCAGTACTTC. V usage is TRBV3-1 (or the pseudogene TRBV3-2) and J usage is TRBJ2-5; 11 bases agree with TRBD2. The germline V gene encodes CDR1 LGHDT and CDR2 YNNKEL (reference sequence). The length of the CDR3 is 17 residues. Trimming at V came to 2 bases and at J to 2 bases, leaving 7 bases not matched to a gene.

In nucleotides, the CDR3 is TGTGCCAGCAGCCCCGCGGTCCTCAGCAATCAGCCCCAGCATTTT. This sequence encodes CASSPAVLSNQPQHF. V and J are TRBV5-5 and TRBJ1-5; D not resolved. Germline values: CDR1 SGHKS, CDR2 YYEKEE (reference sequence). The CDR3 has 15 amino acids. V gave up 4 bases and J gave up 1 base, with 12 bases separating them.

This chain uses TRBV5-4 with TRBJ2-1; 8 bases line up with TRBD2. The CDR3 runs 14 residues. Germline values: CDR1 SGHNT, CDR2 YYREEE (reference sequence). Germline trimming cut 9 bases from V and 2 bases from J; bases unmatched to any gene: 7. CDR3 nucleotides: TGTGCCACCCAGCGCGGGGGGCCCTACAATGAGCAGTTCTTC. Protein product: CATQRGGPYNEQFF.

The chain has TRBV7-3 and TRBJ1-1; TRBD1 matches at 7 bases. This CDR3 contains 13 residues. Germline V gives CDR1 SGHTA, CDR2 FQGTGA. V was pared by 5 bases and J by 5 bases, with 5 bases of the junction left unmatched. Written as DNA, the CDR3 is TGTGCCAGCAGCGCCCAGACAGGGACTGAAGCTTTCTTT. This codes for CASSAQTGTEAFF. The whole variable domain, filled in from reference TRBV7-3 and TRBJ1-1, reads GAGVSQTPSNKVTEKGKYVELRCDPISGHTALYWYRQSLGQGPEFLIYFQGTGAADDSGLPNDRFFAVRPEGSVSTLKIQRTERGDSAVYLCASSAQTGTEAFFGQGTRLTVV.

The chain is built from TRBV6-5 and TRBJ2-5; no definite D call. The CDR3 sequence is 11 residues long. V was clipped by 6 bases and J by 5 bases, with 7 bases between them. Per the germline V gene, CDR1 is MNHEY and CDR2 is SVGAGI. The CDR3 nucleotides read TGTGCCAGCAGGAGTCCGGAGACCCAGTACTTC. It specifies CASRSPETQYF.

The CDR3 nucleotides are TGTGCCAGCAGCTTAGGTAGAGGGGGTGGTTTAAACATTCAGTACTTC. It translates to CASSLGRGGGLNIQYF. V and J are TRBV13 and TRBJ2-4, with D possibly matching TRBD1 (6 bases). V was cut by 0 bases and J by 6 bases, with 15 bases left in between. Germline values: CDR1 PRHDT, CDR2 FYEKMQ (reference sequence). The CDR3 is made up of 16 amino acids.

This rearrangement joins TRBV13 to TRBJ2-2; TRBD1 is a possible D gene (6 bases). Trimming removed 5 bases at V and 0 bases at J, with 13 bases between. Germline V gene data show CDR1 as PRHDT and CDR2 as FYEKMQ (reference sequence). This CDR3 is built from 16 residues. The CDR3 DNA follows: TGTGCCAGCAGCCCCTTCGGGACAACGAACACCGGGGAGCTGTTTTTT. Its translation: CASSPFGTTNTGELFF.

Points on this clone: At the DNA level, this CDR3 is encoded by other sequences in the same sample as well. V is TRBV28 and J is TRBJ1-2; D remains unclear. CDR1 and CDR2 (germline): MDHEN, SYDVKM. This CDR3 has 14 amino acids. The V end was cut by 2 bases, the J end by 0 bases, with 7 bases between. The CDR3 sequence is CASSLPGANYGYTF. The DNA for the CDR3 is TGTGCCAGCAGTTTACCCGGAGCTAACTATGGCTACACCTTC.

The rearrangement links TRBV6-1 to TRBJ1-2; D gene unclear. The germline CDR1 and CDR2 sequences are MNHNS and SASEGT. The CDR3 consists of 14 residues. The V gene lost 2 bases and the J gene lost 4 bases, with 11 bases spanning the gap. This chain's CDR3 is CASSELPGTYGYTF. CDR3 nucleotides: TGTGCCAGCAGTGAATTACCAGGCACCTATGGCTACACCTTC.